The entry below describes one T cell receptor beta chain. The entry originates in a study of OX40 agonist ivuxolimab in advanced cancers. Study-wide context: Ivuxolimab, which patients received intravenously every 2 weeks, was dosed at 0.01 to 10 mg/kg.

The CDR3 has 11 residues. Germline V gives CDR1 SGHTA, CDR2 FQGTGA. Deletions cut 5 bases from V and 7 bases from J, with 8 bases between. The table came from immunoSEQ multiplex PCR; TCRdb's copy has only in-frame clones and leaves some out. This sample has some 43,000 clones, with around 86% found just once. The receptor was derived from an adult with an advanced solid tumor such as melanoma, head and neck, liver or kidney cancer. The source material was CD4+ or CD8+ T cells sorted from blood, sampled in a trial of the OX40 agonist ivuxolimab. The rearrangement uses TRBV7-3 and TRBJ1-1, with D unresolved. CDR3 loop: CASSTTDEAFF. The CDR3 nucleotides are TGTGCCAGCAGCACTACAGATGAAGCTTTCTTT.